The text below deals with one TCR beta chain. Its antigen is still unknown. The data originate from a study of cytomegalovirus exposure and HLA in healthy donors. Findings and caveats of the study: Rare TCR sequences predominated, though certain public TCRs were found in many donors. TCR clusters originating in the first cohort tended to co-occur in the approximately 120 validation repertoires, according to a later analysis. Altogether, 150 to 200 TCR beta chains were recorded as cytomegalovirus-associated.

The repertoire was sequenced with immunoSEQ multiplex PCR; TCRdb's copy has only in-frame clones and lacks some. The data hold about 190,000 clones, with about 82% observed a single time. This clonotype originated in a woman between 18 and 30 years old in good health and CMV-seronegative. The sequenced sample consisted of PBMCs.

The CDR3 DNA reads TGTGCCTCCCAGGGGAGTGCAGGGGCAACTAATGAAAAACTGTTTTTT. Amino acids: CASQGSAGATNEKLFF. V is TRBV28 and J is TRBJ1-4; possibly TRBD1 for D (6 bases). The V gene lost 11 bases and the J gene lost 0 bases, with 19 bases spanning the gap. CDR3 size: 16 residues. In germline, CDR1 is MDHEN, CDR2 SYDVKM. The whole variable domain, filled in from reference TRBV28 and TRBJ1-4, reads DVKVTQSSRYLVKRTGEKVFLECVQDMDHENMFWYRQDPGLGLRLIYFSYDVKMKEKGDIPEGYSVSREKKERFSLILESASTNQTSMYLCASQGSAGATNEKLFFGSGTQLSVL.